This T cell receptor (beta chain) was identified during a study of T cell responses to AZD1222 COVID-19 vaccine (dated by TCRdb to about 2021). Turning to the overall study: AZD1222 recipients with second doses at about 4 weeks or about 12 weeks were pooled, because spike-specific TCR depth and breadth did not differ between schedules. Enrollment into the trials was organized by age into subgroups of 18-55, 56-69 and 70-plus years, and those subgroups contained approximately 150, 30 and 60 TCR-sequenced participants, respectively. TCR sequencing covered approximately 230 trial participants: about 210 given two doses of AZD1222 and 26 given two doses of MenACWY control vaccine.

As for this clone: Its antigen specificity is not known. No much larger clone is present one base from it, and per-base qualities are unavailable.

The CDR3 contains 18 residues, cysteine and phenylalanine counted. Kept here is only the CDR3 DNA, which spans 54 bases and is read in frame from base 1. The germline V gene specifies MRHNA as CDR1 and SNTAGT as CDR2. V and J are trimmed by 4 bases and 10 bases, and the gene matches miss 22 bases of the junction. Taken with the paper, the label for time point translates to: baseline before first vaccination. The vaccinee samples were drawn from two UK trials, COV001 and COV002, one of which was a single-blind randomized controlled phase 2/3 trial testing AZD1222 (ChAdOx1 nCoV-19) in healthy adults. For TCRbeta chain sequencing, PBMC samples from trial participants were taken at day 0 and at day 28 after the second dose. The study at large found these results: The vaccine-associated CD4 TCRs covered the entire spike protein, and the dominant responses fell in regions 160-218 and 743-854. The 56-69-year group was small, and its depth increase did not reach significance, likely because of low power. A significant rise in spike-specific TCR breadth and depth was observed after two AZD1222 doses relative to day 0 and relative to MenACWY recipients. Only five or six AZD1222 recipients were SARS-CoV-2 seropositive at baseline, limiting conclusions about previously exposed vaccinees. Epitopes outside the regions mutated in the B.1.351 and B.1.1.7 variants were reportedly recognized by nearly half of the unique spike-specific TCRs. No day 14 peak-response samples were available, so repertoires were characterized only after the peak T cell response. Participants were mostly white British and included more females than males, and it was suggested by the authors that clonal diversity may have been underestimated.

The CDR3 regions of human TCRbeta chains were analyzed by immunosequencing. The original pipeline was this. TCRs in the repertoires were compared against a reference library of SARS-CoV-2-specific TCRs that had been generated with the MIRA antigen-specificity platform. Breadth was defined as the fraction of unique TCRs that were SARS-CoV-2-associated. Depth was defined as the fraction of total T cells that were SARS-CoV-2-associated. Using the MIRA data, every spike-specific TCR was mapped to the spike region that the TCR reacted to and assigned to either a CD4 or a CD8 class. Log10-transformed breadth and depth values were compared by one-way ANOVA with Sidak's multiple comparisons tests. This immuneACCESS table, as held by TCRdb, lists in-frame sequences with V and J called but not all clones. Of the missing ones, under half trace to an unresolved V gene in checked studies; the others have no known cause. V and J calls and clone size are as listed in that table; D and trimming were resolved from the DNA. This sample is represented by roughly 250,000 clones; 80% to 95% of them were singletons. The ten largest clones represent approximately 0.52% of the sample.

Recombination linked TRBV6-4 to TRBJ2-1; the junction holds 7 bases that match TRBD2. This material consisted of peripheral blood, taken on day 0 of AZD1222 vaccination. The origin of this receptor is an adult in good health. The CDR3 protein sequence reads: CASSALPWEGGPYGEQFF. The DNA sequence follows: TGTGCCAGCAGTGCCCTTCCCTGGGAGGGAGGGCCTTATGGAGAGCAGTTCTTC.